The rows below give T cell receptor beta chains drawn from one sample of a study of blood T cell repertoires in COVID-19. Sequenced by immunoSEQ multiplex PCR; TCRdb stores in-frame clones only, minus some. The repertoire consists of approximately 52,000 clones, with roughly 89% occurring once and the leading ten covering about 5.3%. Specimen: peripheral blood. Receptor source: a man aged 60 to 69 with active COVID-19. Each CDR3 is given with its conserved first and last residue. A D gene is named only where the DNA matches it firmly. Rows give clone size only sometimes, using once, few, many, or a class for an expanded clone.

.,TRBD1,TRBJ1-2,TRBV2,TGTGCCAGCAGGGGGACAGGGCCTTTTAACTATGGCTACACCTTC,CASRGTGPFNYGYTF
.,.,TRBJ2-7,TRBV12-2,TGTGCAAGTCGCTTAGACTCCGAAGGGGATGGGGGACTAGCGGAGCAGTACTTC,CASRLDSEGDGGLAEQYF
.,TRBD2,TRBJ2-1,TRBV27,TGTGCCAGCAGTTCCCCACTAGCGGGAGGATGTGGTGAGCAGTTCTTC,CASSSPLAGGCGEQFF
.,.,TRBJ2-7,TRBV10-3,TGTGCCATCAAGATCCAGGGCCGCTACGAGCAGTACTTC,CAIKIQGRYEQYF
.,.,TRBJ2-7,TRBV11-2,TGTGCCAGCAGCACAGGAGGGGACTACGAGCAGTACTTC,CASSTGGDYEQYF
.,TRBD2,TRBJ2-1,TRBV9,TGTGCCAGCAGCGTAGGGACTAGCGGGAGCGCTGAGCAGTTCTTC,CASSVGTSGSAEQFF
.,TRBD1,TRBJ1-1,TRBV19,TGTGCCAGCAAGGGACAGGGTAGCACTGAAGCTTTCTTT,CASKGQGSTEAFF
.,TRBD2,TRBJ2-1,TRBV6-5,TGTGCCAGCAGTTACGGTCTAGCGGGACCATACAATGAGCAGTTCTTC,CASSYGLAGPYNEQFF
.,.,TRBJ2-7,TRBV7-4,TGTGCCAGCAGCTTAGCTTCGTCTTTAGGGACTTTCAGCTCCTACGAGCAGTACTTC,CASSLASSLGTFSSYEQYF
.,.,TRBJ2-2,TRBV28,TGTGCCAGCAGGGCTCCGGGCCGGGAGACCGGGGAGCTGTTTTTT,CASRAPGRETGELFF
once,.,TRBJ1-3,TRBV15,TGTGCCACCAGCAGAGATACAGGGACTATCACCATATATTTT,CATSRDTGTITIYF
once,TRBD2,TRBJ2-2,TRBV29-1,TGCAGCGCCGGAAGCGGGAGGGCCACCGGGGAGCTGTTTTTT,CSAGSGRATGELFF
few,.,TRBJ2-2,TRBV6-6,TGTGCCAGCCTTTGGGGGAAGGGGGCCGGGGAGCTGTTTTTT,CASLWGKGAGELFF
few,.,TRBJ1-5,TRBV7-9,TGTGCCAGCAGCTTACTGGGAGCCGAGCAGCCCCAGCATTTT,CASSLLGAEQPQHF
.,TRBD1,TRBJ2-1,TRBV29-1,TGCAGCTTCCAAGGACAGGGCCCCAATGAGCAGTTCTTC,CSFQGQGPNEQFF
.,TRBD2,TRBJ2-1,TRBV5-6,TGTGCCAGCAGCTTGGATGGGCTCAGACTAGCGGGAAAACGGAATGAGCAGTTCTTC,CASSLDGLRLAGKRNEQFF
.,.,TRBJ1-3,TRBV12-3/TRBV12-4,TGTGCCAGCAGTTTTTCAGGAAACACCATATATTTT,CASSFSGNTIYF
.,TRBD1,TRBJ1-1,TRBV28,TGTGCCAGCAGTGGGCCAAGGACAGGGAACACTGAAGCTTTCTTT,CASSGPRTGNTEAFF
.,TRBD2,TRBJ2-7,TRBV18,TGTGCCAGCTCACCTCGGCGGGAGGGCCTTCAGGTCGAGCAGTACTTC,CASSPRREGLQVEQYF
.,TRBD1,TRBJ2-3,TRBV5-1,TGCGCCAGCAGCTTGGGGGGACAGATCCGCACAGATACGCAGTATTTT,CASSLGGQIRTDTQYF
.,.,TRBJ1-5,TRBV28,TGTGCCAGCCATGACAGCCGCAATCAGCCCCAGCATTTT,CASHDSRNQPQHF
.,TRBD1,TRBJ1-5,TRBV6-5,TGTGCCACCAGGACAGGGACGAGCAATCAGCCCCAGCATTTT,CATRTGTSNQPQHF
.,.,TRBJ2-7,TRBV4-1,TGCGCCAGCAGCCGAACTGAGACAGCCGGTTTCTACGAGCAGTACTTC,CASSRTETAGFYEQYF
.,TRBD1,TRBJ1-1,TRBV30,TGTGCCTGGACCCCCCGGGACAGGGGGCAGGCTGAAGCTTTCTTT,CAWTPRDRGQAEAFF
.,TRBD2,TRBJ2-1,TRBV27,TGTGCCAGCAGTTTCGGGACTAGTGGCAAAGGCAGGGAGCAGTTCTTC,CASSFGTSGKGREQFF
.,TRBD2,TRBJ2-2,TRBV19,TGTGCCAGTAGTATCCTAGGACTAGCGGGAGTCAGATTCCGGGACACCGGGGAGCTGTTTTTT,CASSILGLAGVRFRDTGELFF
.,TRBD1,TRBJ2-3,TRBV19,TGTGCCAGTAGTACGGGACAGGGCACAGATACGCAGTATTTT,CASSTGQGTDTQYF
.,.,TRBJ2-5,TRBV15,TGTGCCACCAGCAGGGAGTTTCGGATGGAGACCCAGTACTTC,CATSREFRMETQYF
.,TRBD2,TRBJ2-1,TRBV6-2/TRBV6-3,TGTGCCAGCAGCCTCCCCAGCGGGAGGGCGCAGTTCTTC,CASSLPSGRAQFF
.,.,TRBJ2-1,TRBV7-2,TGTGCCAGCAGCTTAGTGCCAGGGCCCGGGCTGCACAATGAGCAGTTCTTC,CASSLVPGPGLHNEQFF
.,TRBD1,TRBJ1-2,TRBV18,TGTGCCAGCTCACGGGACAGGGGAGAGAAAACCTTC,CASSRDRGEKTF
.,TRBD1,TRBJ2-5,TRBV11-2,TGTGCCAGCAGCCCACGACAGGGACCAGTGACCCAGTACTTC,CASSPRQGPVTQYF
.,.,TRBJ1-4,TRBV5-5,TGTGCCAGCAGCCCACAGGGCGCAACTAATGAAAAACTGTTTTTT,CASSPQGATNEKLFF
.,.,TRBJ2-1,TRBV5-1,TGCGCCAGCAGCTTGGTTAGGGGCGCAAACACCTACAATGAGCAGTTCTTC,CASSLVRGANTYNEQFF
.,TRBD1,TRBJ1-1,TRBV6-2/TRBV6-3,TGTGCCAGCAGTTACTCCGGACAGGGGACTGAAGCTTTCTTT,CASSYSGQGTEAFF
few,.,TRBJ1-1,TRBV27,TGTGCCAGCAGTTTAGACGCATTGGGCCTCGGCACTGAAGCTTTCTTT,CASSLDALGLGTEAFF
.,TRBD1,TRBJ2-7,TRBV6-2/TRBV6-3,TGTGCCAGCAGTTATCGGACAGGGGGCAACTACGAGCAGTACTTC,CASSYRTGGNYEQYF
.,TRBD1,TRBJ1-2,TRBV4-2,TGTGCCAGCAGCCCCCGGGACAGGGGAGATGGCTACACCTTC,CASSPRDRGDGYTF
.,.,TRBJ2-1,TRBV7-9,TGTGCCAGCAGCTTAAGGCTAGCCGGTGAGCAGTTCTTC,CASSLRLAGEQFF
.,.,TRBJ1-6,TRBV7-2,TGTGCCAGCAGCTTAAATCCCGGGGGTCATAATTCACCCCTCCACTTT,CASSLNPGGHNSPLHF
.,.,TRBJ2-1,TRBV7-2,TGTGCCAGCAGCCACAGTGGGCCCAGCCACAATGAGCAGTTCTTC,CASSHSGPSHNEQFF